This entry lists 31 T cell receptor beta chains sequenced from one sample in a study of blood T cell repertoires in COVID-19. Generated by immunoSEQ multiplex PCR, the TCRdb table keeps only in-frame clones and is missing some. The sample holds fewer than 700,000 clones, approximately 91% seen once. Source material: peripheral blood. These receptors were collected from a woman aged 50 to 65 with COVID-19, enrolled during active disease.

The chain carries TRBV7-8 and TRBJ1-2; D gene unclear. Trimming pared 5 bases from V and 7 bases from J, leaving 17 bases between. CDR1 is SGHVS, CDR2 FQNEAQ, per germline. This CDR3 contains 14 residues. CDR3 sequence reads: CASSQIVLRGGYTF. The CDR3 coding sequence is TGTGCCAGCAGCCAAATCGTCTTGCGTGGTGGCTACACCTTC.

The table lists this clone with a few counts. The CDR3 nucleotides are TGTGCCAGCAGTGACCAGCGGGGGTCAGATACGCAGTATTTT. Amino acids: CASSDQRGSDTQYF. The chain is built from TRBV6-4 and TRBJ2-3, with TRBD2 matching over 8 bases. CDR1 MRHNA and CDR2 SNTAGT come from the germline V gene. J was trimmed by 4 bases and V by 2 bases; bases with no gene match: 2. This CDR3 is built from 14 residues.

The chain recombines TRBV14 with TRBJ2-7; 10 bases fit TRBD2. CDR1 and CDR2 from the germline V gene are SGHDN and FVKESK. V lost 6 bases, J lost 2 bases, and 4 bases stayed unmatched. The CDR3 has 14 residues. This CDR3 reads CASSYGLAAYEQYF. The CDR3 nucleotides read TGTGCCAGCAGTTACGGACTAGCGGCCTACGAGCAGTACTTC.

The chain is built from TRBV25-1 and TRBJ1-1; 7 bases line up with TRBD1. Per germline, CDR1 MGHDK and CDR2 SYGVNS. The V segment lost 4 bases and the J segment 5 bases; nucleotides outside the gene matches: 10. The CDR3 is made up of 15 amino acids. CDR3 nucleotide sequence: TGTGCCAGCAGTGGGGGGCCCCCCAGGGGGACTGAAGCTTTCTTT. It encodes CASSGGPPRGTEAFF.

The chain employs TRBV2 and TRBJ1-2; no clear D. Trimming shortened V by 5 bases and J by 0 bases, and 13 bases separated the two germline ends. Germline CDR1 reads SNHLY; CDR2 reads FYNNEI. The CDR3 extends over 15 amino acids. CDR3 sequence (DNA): TGTGCCAGCAGTCTCTACAGCATAACTAACTATGGCTACACCTTC. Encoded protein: CASSLYSITNYGYTF.

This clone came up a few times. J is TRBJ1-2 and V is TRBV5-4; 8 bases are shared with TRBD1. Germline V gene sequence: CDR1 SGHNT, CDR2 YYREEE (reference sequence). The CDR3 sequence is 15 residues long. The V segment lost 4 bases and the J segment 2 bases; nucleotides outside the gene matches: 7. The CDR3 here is CASSPRTGRNYGYTF. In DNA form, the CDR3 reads TGTGCCAGCAGCCCGCGGACAGGGCGAAACTATGGCTACACCTTC.

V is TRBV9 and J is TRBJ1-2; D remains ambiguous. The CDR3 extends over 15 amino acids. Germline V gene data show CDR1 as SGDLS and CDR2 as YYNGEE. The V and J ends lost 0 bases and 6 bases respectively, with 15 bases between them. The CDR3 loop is CASSVGSGGGDGYTF. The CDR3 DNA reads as TGTGCCAGCAGCGTAGGGTCCGGAGGTGGTGATGGCTACACCTTC.

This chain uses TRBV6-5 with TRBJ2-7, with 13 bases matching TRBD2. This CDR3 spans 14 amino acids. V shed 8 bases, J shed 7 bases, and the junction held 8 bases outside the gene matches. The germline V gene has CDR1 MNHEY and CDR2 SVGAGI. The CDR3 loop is CASSTSGGAGEQYF. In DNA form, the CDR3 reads TGTGCCAGCTCTACTAGCGGGGGGGCCGGAGAGCAGTACTTC.

The CDR3 DNA is TGTGCCAGCAGCTTAGTAGGGGGCACCGGGGAGCTGTTTTTT. It yields the protein CASSLVGGTGELFF. The V gene is TRBV7-3, the J gene TRBJ2-2, with TRBD1 as a possible D gene (6 bases). Trimming took 2 bases from V and 4 from J, leaving 8 bases between them. There are 14 residues in the CDR3. The germline CDR1 and CDR2 sequences are SGHTA and FQGTGA.

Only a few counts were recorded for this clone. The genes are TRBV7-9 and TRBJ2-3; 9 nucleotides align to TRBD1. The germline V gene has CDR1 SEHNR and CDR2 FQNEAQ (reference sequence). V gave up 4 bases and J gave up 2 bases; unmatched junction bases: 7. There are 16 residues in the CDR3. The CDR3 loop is CASSSSGTGYTDTQYF. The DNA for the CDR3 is TGTGCCAGCAGCTCGTCCGGGACAGGGTACACAGATACGCAGTATTTT.

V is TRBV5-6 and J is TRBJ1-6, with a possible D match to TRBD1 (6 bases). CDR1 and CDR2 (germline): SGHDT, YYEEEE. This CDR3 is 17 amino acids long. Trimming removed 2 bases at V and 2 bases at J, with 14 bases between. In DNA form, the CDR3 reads TGTGCCAGCAGCTTAATAGGACAGATTACCTATAATTCACCCCTCCACTTT. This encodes CASSLIGQITYNSPLHF.

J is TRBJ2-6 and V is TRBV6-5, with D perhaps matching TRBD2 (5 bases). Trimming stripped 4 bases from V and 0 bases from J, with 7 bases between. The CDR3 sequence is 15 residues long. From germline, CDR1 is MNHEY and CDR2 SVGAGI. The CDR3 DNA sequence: TGTGCCAGCAGTTCAACTAGCTCTGGGGCCAACGTCCTGACTTTC. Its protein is CASSSTSSGANVLTF.

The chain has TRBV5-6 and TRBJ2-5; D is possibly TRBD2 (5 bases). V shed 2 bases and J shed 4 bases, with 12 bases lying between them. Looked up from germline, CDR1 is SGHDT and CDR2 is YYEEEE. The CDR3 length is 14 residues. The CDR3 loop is CASSLQAEPETQYF. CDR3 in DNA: TGTGCCAGCAGCTTACAAGCGGAGCCAGAGACCCAGTACTTC.

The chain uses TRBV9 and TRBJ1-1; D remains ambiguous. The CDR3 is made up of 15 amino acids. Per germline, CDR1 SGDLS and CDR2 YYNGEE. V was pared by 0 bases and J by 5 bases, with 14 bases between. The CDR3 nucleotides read TGTGCCAGCAGCGTAGATCAGGCCTCGAGAACTGAAGCTTTCTTT. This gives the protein CASSVDQASRTEAFF.

The CDR3 here is CATKEFLSANYGYTF. The CDR3 coding sequence is TGTGCCACCAAGGAGTTCCTCTCGGCTAACTATGGCTACACCTTC. This chain links TRBV19 with TRBJ1-2; no clear D. The CDR3 length is 15 residues. Germline V CDR1 and CDR2: LNHDA, SQIVND (reference sequence). Trimming removed 10 bases at V and 0 bases at J, with 18 bases between.

CDR3 DNA: TGCAGCGCTTTCCCGGGACAGACTACAGATACGCAGTATTTT. The encoded protein is CSAFPGQTTDTQYF. The genes are TRBV29-1 and TRBJ2-3; 7 positions agree with TRBD1. The CDR3 covers 14 residues. Trimming at V came to 7 bases and at J to 3 bases, leaving 10 bases not matched to a gene. CDR1 and CDR2 from the germline V gene are SQVTM and ANQGSEA.

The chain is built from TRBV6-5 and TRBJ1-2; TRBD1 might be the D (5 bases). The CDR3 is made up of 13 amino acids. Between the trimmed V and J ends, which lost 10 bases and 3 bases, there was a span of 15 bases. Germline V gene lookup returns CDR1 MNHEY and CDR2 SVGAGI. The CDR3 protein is CATRKDTDYGYTF. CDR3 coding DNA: TGTGCCACCCGAAAGGACACGGACTATGGCTACACCTTC.

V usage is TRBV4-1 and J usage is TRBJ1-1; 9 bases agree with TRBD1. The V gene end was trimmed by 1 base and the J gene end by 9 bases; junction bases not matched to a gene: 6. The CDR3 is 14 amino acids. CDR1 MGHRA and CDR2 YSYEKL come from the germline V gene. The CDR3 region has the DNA TGCGCCAGCAGCCAAGTAGGGGGACAGGGTAAAGCTTTCTTT. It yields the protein CASSQVGGQGKAFF.

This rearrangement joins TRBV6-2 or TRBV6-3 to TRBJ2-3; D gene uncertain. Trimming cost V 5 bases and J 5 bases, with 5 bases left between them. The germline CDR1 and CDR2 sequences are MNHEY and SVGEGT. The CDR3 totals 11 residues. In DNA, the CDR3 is TGTGCCAGCAGTACGGGAGATACGCAGTATTTT. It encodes CASSTGDTQYF.

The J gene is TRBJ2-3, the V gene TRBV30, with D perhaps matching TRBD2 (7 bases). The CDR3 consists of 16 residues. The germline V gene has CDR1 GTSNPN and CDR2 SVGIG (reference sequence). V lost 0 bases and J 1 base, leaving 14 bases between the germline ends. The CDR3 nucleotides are TGTGCCTGGAGTGTGGGGAGGGGGTCTCGCACAGATACGCAGTATTTT. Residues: CAWSVGRGSRTDTQYF. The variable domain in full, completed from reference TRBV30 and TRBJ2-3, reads SQTIHQWPATLVQPVGSPLSLECTVEGTSNPNLYWYRQAAGRGLQLLFYSVGIGQISSEVPQNLSASRPQDRQFILSSKKLLLSDSGFYLCAWSVGRGSRTDTQYFGPGTRLTVL.

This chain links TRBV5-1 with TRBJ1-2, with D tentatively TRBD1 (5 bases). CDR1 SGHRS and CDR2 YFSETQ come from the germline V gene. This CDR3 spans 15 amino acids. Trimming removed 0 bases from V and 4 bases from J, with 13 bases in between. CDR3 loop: CASSLELDRTYGYTF. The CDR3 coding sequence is TGCGCCAGCAGCTTGGAACTCGACAGAACCTATGGCTACACCTTC.

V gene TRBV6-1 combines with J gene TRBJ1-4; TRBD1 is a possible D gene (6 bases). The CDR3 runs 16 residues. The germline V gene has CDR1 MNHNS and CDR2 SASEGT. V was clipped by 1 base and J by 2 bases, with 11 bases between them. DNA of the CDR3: TGTGCCAGCAGTGAAGACAGGGAGGGGACTAATGAAAAACTGTTTTTT. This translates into CASSEDREGTNEKLFF.

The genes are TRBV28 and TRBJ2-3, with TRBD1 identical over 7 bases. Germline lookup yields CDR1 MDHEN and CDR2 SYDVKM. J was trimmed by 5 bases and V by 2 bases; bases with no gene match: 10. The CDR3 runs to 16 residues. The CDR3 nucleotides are TGTGCCAGCAGTTTAACCGACAGGGAAGTAGGAGATACGCAGTATTTT. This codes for CASSLTDREVGDTQYF. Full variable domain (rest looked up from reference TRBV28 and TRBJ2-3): DVKVTQSSRYLVKRTGEKVFLECVQDMDHENMFWYRQDPGLGLRLIYFSYDVKMKEKGDIPEGYSVSREKKERFSLILESASTNQTSMYLCASSLTDREVGDTQYFGPGTRLTVL.

The CDR3 region is CASSEYVGGGRTDTQYF. CDR3 in DNA: TGTGCCAGCAGTGAATATGTTGGCGGGGGCCGCACAGATACGCAGTATTTT. The gene calls are TRBV25-1 and TRBJ2-3, with a possible D match to TRBD2 (7 bases). The CDR3 is 17 amino acids. Germline V gives CDR1 MGHDK, CDR2 SYGVNS. V lost 0 bases and J 1 base, leaving 14 bases between the germline ends. Full variable domain (missing parts from reference TRBV25-1 and TRBJ2-3): EADIYQTPRYLVIGTGKKITLECSQTMGHDKMYWYQQDPGMELHLIHYSYGVNSTEKGDLSSESTVSRIRTEHFPLTLESARPSHTSQYLCASSEYVGGGRTDTQYFGPGTRLTVL.

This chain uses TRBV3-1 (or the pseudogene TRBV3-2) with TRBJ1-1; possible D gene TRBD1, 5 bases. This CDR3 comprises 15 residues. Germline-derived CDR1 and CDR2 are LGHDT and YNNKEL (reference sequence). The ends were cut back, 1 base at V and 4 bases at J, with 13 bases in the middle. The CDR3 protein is CASSQGARAATEAFF. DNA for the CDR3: TGTGCCAGCAGCCAAGGGGCCAGGGCGGCCACTGAAGCTTTCTTT.

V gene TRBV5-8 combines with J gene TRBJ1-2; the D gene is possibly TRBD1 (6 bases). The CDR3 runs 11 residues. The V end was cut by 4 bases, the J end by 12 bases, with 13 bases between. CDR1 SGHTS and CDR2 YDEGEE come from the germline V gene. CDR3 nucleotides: TGTGCCAGCAGCGCTCGCAGGGGAAACACCTTC. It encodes CASSARRGNTF.

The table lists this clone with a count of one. CDR3 sequence reads: CASSQELAGYTDTQYF. CDR3 sequence (DNA): TGTGCCAGCAGCCAAGAGCTAGCGGGGTACACAGATACGCAGTATTTT. The chain recombines TRBV14 with TRBJ2-3; TRBD2 agrees at 9 bases. CDR1 SGHDN and CDR2 FVKESK come from the germline V gene. The CDR3 extends over 16 amino acids. With V trimmed by 0 bases and J by 2 bases, 3 bases remained unmatched.

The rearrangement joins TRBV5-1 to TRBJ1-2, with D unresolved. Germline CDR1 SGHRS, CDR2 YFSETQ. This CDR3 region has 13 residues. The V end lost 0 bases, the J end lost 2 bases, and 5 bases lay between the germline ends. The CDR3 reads CASSLGRNYGYTF. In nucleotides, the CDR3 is TGCGCCAGCAGCTTGGGGCGGAACTATGGCTACACCTTC.

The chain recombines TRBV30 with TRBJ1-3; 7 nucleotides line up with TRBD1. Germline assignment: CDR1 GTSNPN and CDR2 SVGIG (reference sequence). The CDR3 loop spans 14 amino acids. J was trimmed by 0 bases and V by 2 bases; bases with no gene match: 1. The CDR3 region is CAWSRDSSGNTIYF. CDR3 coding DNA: TGTGCCTGGAGTCGGGACAGCTCTGGAAACACCATATATTTT. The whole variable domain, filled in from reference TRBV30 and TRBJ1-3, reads SQTIHQWPATLVQPVGSPLSLECTVEGTSNPNLYWYRQAAGRGLQLLFYSVGIGQISSEVPQNLSASRPQDRQFILSSKKLLLSDSGFYLCAWSRDSSGNTIYFGEGSWLTVV.

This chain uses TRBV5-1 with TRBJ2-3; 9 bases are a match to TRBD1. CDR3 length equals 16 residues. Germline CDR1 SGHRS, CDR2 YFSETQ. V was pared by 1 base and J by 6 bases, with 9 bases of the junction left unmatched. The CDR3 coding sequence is TGCGCCAGCAGCTTGAGGGGGACAGGGTCAGGCGATACGCAGTATTTT. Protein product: CASSLRGTGSGDTQYF. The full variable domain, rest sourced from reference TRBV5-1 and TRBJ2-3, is KAGVTQTPRYLIKTRGQQVTLSCSPISGHRSVSWYQQTPGQGLQFLFEYFSETQRNKGNFPGRFSGRQFSNSRSEMNVSTLELGDSALYLCASSLRGTGSGDTQYFGPGTRLTVL.

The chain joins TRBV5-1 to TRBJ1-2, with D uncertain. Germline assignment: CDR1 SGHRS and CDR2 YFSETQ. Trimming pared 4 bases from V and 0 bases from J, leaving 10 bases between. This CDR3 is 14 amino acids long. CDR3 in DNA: TGCGCCAGCAGCGGCGGGCCTCCTAACTATGGCTACACCTTC. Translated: CASSGGPPNYGYTF. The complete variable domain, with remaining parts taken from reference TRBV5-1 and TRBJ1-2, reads KAGVTQTPRYLIKTRGQQVTLSCSPISGHRSVSWYQQTPGQGLQFLFEYFSETQRNKGNFPGRFSGRQFSNSRSEMNVSTLELGDSALYLCASSGGPPNYGYTFGSGTRLTVV.